Following are 21 T cell receptor beta chains from one sample sequenced in a study of cytomegalovirus exposure and HLA in healthy donors (dated by TCRdb to between 2016 and 2019). Library creation used the immunoSEQ multiplex PCR assay. For the multiplex PCR, a mixture combining 60 forward primers for TCR Vbeta segments and 13 reverse primers for TCR Jbeta segments was used. TCRdb took this table from immuneACCESS and kept in-frame rearrangements with V and J called. Such tables lack part of the clones; where checked against another copy, unresolved V genes explain under half of the gap, and the rest is unexplained. In this sample's table one finds approximately 42,000 clones. The ten largest clones add up to over 7% of the sample. Sequenced sample: PBMCs. These receptors originate from a male donor in good health and CMV-seronegative.

Details on this clone: Relative to the germline gene, one junction end is altered; a read error may explain this. The chain has TRBV7-9 and TRBJ1-4; D gene unclear. The CDR3 sequence is 13 residues long. Per germline, CDR1 SEHNR and CDR2 FQNEAQ (reference sequence). CDR3 sequence (DNA): TGTGTCAGCGTACCAACCTCTACCGAAAAACTGTTTTTT. This gives the protein CVSVPTSTEKLFF. Full variable domain (outside the CDR3, taken from reference TRBV7-9 and TRBJ1-4): DTGVSQNPRHKITKRGQNVTFRCDPISEHNRLYWYRQTLGQGPEFLTYFQNEAQLEKSRLLSDRFSAERPKGSFSTLEIQRTEQGDSAMYLCVSVPTSTEKLFFGSGTQLSVL.

The chain is built from TRBV19 and TRBJ1-5; a weak D match, TRBD1 (6 bases). From germline, CDR1 is LNHDA and CDR2 SQIVND (reference sequence). The germline V and J ends were trimmed by 3 bases and 10 bases, with 13 bases remaining between them. The CDR3 runs 13 residues. The CDR3 DNA reads TGTGCCAGTAGTATCCCCCCAGGGGAACCCCAGCATTTT. This gives the protein CASSIPPGEPQHF.

The chain links TRBV7-8 to TRBJ2-2; possible D gene TRBD1, 6 bases. The CDR3 runs 15 residues. The germline V gene encodes CDR1 SGHVS and CDR2 FQNEAQ. V was shortened by 3 bases and J by 0 bases, with 8 bases between the two germline ends. CDR3: CASSFGTTNTGELFF. The CDR3 nucleotides read TGTGCCAGCAGCTTCGGGACAACGAACACCGGGGAGCTGTTTTTT.

The genes are TRBV18 and TRBJ2-5; no clear D gene. The V end was cut by 2 bases, the J end by 1 base, with 8 bases between. CDR1 is KGHSH and CDR2 is LQKENI in the germline V gene. This CDR3 has 14 amino acids. CDR3 residues: CASSPNVLQETQYF. CDR3 bases: TGTGCCAGCTCACCAAACGTACTCCAAGAGACCCAGTACTTC.

This rearrangement joins TRBV4-1 to TRBJ2-7; 7 bases map to TRBD2. After removal of 4 bases from V and 6 bases from J, the junction contained 9 bases not matched to a gene. CDR1 and CDR2 from the germline V gene are MGHRA and YSYEKL. CDR3 size: 14 residues. This chain's CDR3 is CASSLDGLVLEQYF. The CDR3 DNA sequence: TGCGCCAGCAGCCTAGATGGACTAGTACTCGAGCAGTACTTC.

The rearrangement links TRBV5-1 to TRBJ2-1, with TRBD2 matching 14 bases. Germline CDR1 reads SGHRS; CDR2 reads YFSETQ. V shed 4 bases and J 0 bases; nucleotides not matched to a gene: 6. This CDR3 spans 18 amino acids. The CDR3 reads CASSPGLAGGLSYNEQFF. CDR3 sequence (DNA): TGCGCCAGCAGCCCCGGACTAGCGGGAGGTCTCTCCTACAATGAGCAGTTCTTC.

The chain couples TRBV10-3 to TRBJ1-1; 7 bases line up with TRBD1. CDR1 ENHRY and CDR2 SYGVKD come from the germline V gene. This CDR3 has 14 amino acids. The V and J ends lost 6 bases and 1 base, in that order; junction bases with no gene match: 5. CDR3 sequence reads: CAISADRTNTEAFF. In DNA, the CDR3 is TGTGCCATCAGCGCGGACAGGACGAACACTGAAGCTTTCTTT.

This rearrangement joins TRBV2 to TRBJ1-3; D is unclear. Trimming shortened V by 4 bases and J by 0 bases, and 10 bases separated the two germline ends. There are 15 residues in the CDR3. The germline V gene encodes CDR1 SNHLY and CDR2 FYNNEI. The CDR3 sequence is CASSVDFRSGNTIYF. CDR3 DNA sequence: TGTGCCAGCAGTGTTGACTTTCGCTCTGGAAACACCATATATTTT.

This rearrangement joins TRBV4-2 to TRBJ2-1; no definite D call. The germline gives CDR1 LGHNA, CDR2 YNFKEQ. V dropped 4 bases and J dropped 2 bases, with 6 bases sitting between them. The CDR3 contains 13 residues. The CDR3 spells CASSPGTYNEQFF. The CDR3 bases are TGTGCCAGCAGCCCAGGTACCTACAATGAGCAGTTCTTC.

This sequence joins TRBV6-1 and TRBJ1-3; unclear D gene. Germline assignment: CDR1 MNHNS and CDR2 SASEGT. This CDR3 comprises 13 residues. V was trimmed by 4 bases and J by 0 bases, leaving 4 bases between them. Written as DNA, the CDR3 is TGTGCCAGCAGTGCCCGCTCTGGAAACACCATATATTTT. Translation: CASSARSGNTIYF.

V usage is TRBV10-3 and J usage is TRBJ1-1, with D unresolved. CDR3 length equals 18 residues. CDR1 and CDR2 (germline): ENHRY, SYGVKD. V lost 0 bases and J lost 0, with 17 bases in between. Written as DNA, the CDR3 is TGTGCCATCAGTGAGTCGAGCGCCCTTATCCGGATGAACACTGAAGCTTTCTTT. Translated, it gives CAISESSALIRMNTEAFF.

The rearrangement joins TRBV18 to TRBJ2-4; TRBD2 matches at 12 bases. The CDR3 is 17 amino acids. Germline values: CDR1 KGHSH, CDR2 LQKENI. The V segment lost 0 bases and the J segment 8 bases; nucleotides outside the gene matches: 8. The CDR3 DNA sequence: TGTGCCAGCTCACCACCGCGGCTAGCGGGAGGGCCACACATTCAGTACTTC. Its protein product is CASSPPRLAGGPHIQYF.

The rearrangement uses TRBV27 and TRBJ2-1, with TRBD2 matching over 10 bases. The CDR3 covers 17 residues. Germline V gives CDR1 MNHEY, CDR2 SMNVEV (reference sequence). V gave up 2 bases and J gave up 9 bases; unmatched junction bases: 13. CDR3 residues: CASSLRLAGGEVGEQFF. CDR3 coding DNA: TGTGCCAGCAGTTTAAGATTAGCGGGGGGAGAGGTAGGTGAGCAGTTCTTC.

The chain recombines TRBV28 with TRBJ2-1, with D possibly TRBD1 on 5 matching bases. Looked up from germline, CDR1 is MDHEN and CDR2 is SYDVKM. Between the trimmed V and J ends, which lost 6 bases and 7 bases, there was a span of 13 bases. This CDR3 is built from 13 residues. The CDR3 is CASRRQGGNEQFF. CDR3 coding DNA: TGTGCCAGCAGGCGTCAGGGTGGGAATGAGCAGTTCTTC. Complete variable domain (other parts from reference TRBV28 and TRBJ2-1): DVKVTQSSRYLVKRTGEKVFLECVQDMDHENMFWYRQDPGLGLRLIYFSYDVKMKEKGDIPEGYSVSREKKERFSLILESASTNQTSMYLCASRRQGGNEQFFGPGTRLTVL.

The chain is built from TRBV15 and TRBJ2-1; 9 bases are shared with TRBD1. Germline CDR1 reads LNHNV; CDR2 reads YYDKDF (reference sequence). The junction had 6 bases not matched to a gene; V was cut back by 4 bases and J by 8 bases. The CDR3 totals 14 residues. CDR3 sequence: CATSTGGTGYEQFF. Here the CDR3 DNA reads TGTGCCACCAGCACAGGGGGGACAGGGTATGAGCAGTTCTTC. Filled out from reference TRBV15 and TRBJ2-1, the complete variable domain reads DAMVIQNPRYQVTQFGKPVTLSCSQTLNHNVMYWYQQKSSQAPKLLFHYYDKDFNNEADTPDNFQSRRPNTSFCFLDIRSPGLGDTAMYLCATSTGGTGYEQFFGPGTRLTVL.

This rearrangement joins TRBV6-1 to TRBJ2-1; the D gene is possibly TRBD1 (5 bases). This CDR3 has 12 amino acids. V was trimmed by 6 bases and J by 8 bases, leaving 11 bases between them. Germline-derived CDR1 and CDR2 are MNHNS and SASEGT. CDR3 coding DNA: TGTGCCAGCAGAGCTCAAGGGGATGAGCAGTTCTTC. This codes for CASRAQGDEQFF.

The chain links TRBV27 to TRBJ1-2, with 9 nucleotides matching TRBD1. In germline, CDR1 is MNHEY, CDR2 SMNVEV (reference sequence). Trimming took 3 bases from V and 6 from J; bases not matched to a gene: 11. This CDR3 is 16 amino acids long. The CDR3 protein is CASSFSGDRVMDGYTF. In DNA form, the CDR3 reads TGTGCCAGCAGTTTTTCTGGGGACAGGGTGATGGATGGCTACACCTTC.

V usage is TRBV20-1 and J usage is TRBJ2-7; TRBD2 is a possible D gene (5 bases). The germline V gene has CDR1 DFQATT and CDR2 SNEGSKA (reference sequence). The CDR3 runs 11 residues. Trimming stripped 6 bases from V and 7 bases from J, with 13 bases between. CDR3 amino acids: CSAVEAGEQYF. The CDR3 coding sequence is TGCAGTGCCGTCGAGGCGGGTGAGCAGTACTTC.

This chain connects TRBV18 to TRBJ2-3, with a weak D call TRBD2 (6 bases). Germline V CDR1 and CDR2: KGHSH, LQKENI. The CDR3 spans 15 residues. V was pared by 6 bases and J by 7 bases, with 20 bases between. The CDR3 spells CASSRDSPLIHTQYF. The CDR3 DNA sequence: TGTGCCAGCTCCCGGGACTCACCCTTGATCCATACGCAGTATTTT.

The gene calls are TRBV4-1 and TRBJ1-2; TRBD1 is a possible D gene (5 bases). CDR3 length equals 16 residues. V dropped 0 bases and J dropped 1 base, with 12 bases sitting between them. Germline V gene sequence: CDR1 MGHRA, CDR2 YSYEKL. The CDR3 is CASSQETGLHNYGYTF. The CDR3 DNA is TGCGCCAGCAGCCAAGAAACAGGCTTACATAACTATGGCTACACCTTC.

V and J are TRBV9 and TRBJ2-1; 9 bases are a match to TRBD2. Per germline, CDR1 SGDLS and CDR2 YYNGEE. The CDR3 contains 16 residues. V trimming: 7 bases; J trimming: 8 bases; junction bases outside the gene matches: 16. As DNA, the CDR3 is TGTGCCAGCTTAGGCGACGGCGGGAGGGCTCGGGATGAGCAGTTCTTC. Its protein is CASLGDGGRARDEQFF.